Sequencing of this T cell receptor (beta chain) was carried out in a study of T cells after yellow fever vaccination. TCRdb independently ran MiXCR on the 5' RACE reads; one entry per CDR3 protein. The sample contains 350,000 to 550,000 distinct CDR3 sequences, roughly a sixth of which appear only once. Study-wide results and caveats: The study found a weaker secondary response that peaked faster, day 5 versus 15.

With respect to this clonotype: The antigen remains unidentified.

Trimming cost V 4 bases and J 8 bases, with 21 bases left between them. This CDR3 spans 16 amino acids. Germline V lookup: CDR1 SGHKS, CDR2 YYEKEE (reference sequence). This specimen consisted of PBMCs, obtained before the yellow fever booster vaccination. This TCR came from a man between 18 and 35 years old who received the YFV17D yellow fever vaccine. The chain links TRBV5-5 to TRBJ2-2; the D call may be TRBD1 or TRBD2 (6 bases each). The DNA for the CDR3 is TGTGCCAGCAGCGCAATTATCGTCGGGGGCGAAGGGGAGCTGTTTTTT. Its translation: CASSAIIVGGEGELFF.